This T cell receptor (beta chain) was documented in a study of blood T cell repertoires in COVID-19. Study at large: T cells, B-cell-depleted T cells, or PBMCs provided the cDNA or gDNA that served as material.

Study processing details: Reference gene primers were amplified, and this amplification served to estimate nucleated cell counts. Some clones are missing from TCRdb's copy, which holds only in-frame ones; the method was immunoSEQ multiplex PCR. The DNA gave D and trimming, while V, J and clone size come from that table. The data show more than 90,000 clones, with 85% to 95% seen just once and 4.5% to 6% held by the top ten. There are 13 residues in the CDR3. Germline V CDR1 and CDR2: MDHEN, SYDVKM. Deletions cut 6 bases from V and 0 bases from J, with 6 bases between. This chain connects TRBV28 to TRBJ1-3; no firm D call. The TCR sequence derives from a man between 45 and 60 years old with active COVID-19. The sequencing sample was made of peripheral blood. For the CDR3, the DNA is TGTGCCAGCAGGGCAAGCTCTGGAAACACCATATATTTT. Translation: CASRASSGNTIYF.